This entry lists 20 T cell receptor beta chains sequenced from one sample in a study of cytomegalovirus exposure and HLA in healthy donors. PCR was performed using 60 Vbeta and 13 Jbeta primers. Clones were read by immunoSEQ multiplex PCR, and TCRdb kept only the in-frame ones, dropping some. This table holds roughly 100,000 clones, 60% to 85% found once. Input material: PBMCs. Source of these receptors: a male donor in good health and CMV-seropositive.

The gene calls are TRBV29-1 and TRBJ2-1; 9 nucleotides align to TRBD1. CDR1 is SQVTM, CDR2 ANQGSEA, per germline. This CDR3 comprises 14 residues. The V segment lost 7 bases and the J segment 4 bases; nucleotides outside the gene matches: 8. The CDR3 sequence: CSDSTTGGYNEQFF. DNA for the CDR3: TGCAGCGACTCTACGACAGGGGGGTACAATGAGCAGTTCTTC.

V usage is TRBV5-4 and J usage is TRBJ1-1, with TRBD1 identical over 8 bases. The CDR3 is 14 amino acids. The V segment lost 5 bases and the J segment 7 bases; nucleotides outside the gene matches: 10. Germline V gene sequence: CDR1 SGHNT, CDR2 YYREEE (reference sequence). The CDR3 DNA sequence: TGTGCCAGCAGTCCCCAGGGGGCGAAGGTTGAAGCTTTCTTT. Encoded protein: CASSPQGAKVEAFF.

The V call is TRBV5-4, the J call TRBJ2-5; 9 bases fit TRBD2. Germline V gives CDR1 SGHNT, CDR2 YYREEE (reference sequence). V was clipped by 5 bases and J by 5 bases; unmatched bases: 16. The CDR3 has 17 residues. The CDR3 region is CASSPGGGGGARETQYF. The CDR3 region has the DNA TGTGCCAGCAGTCCTGGCGGTGGCGGGGGGGCCAGGGAGACCCAGTACTTC.

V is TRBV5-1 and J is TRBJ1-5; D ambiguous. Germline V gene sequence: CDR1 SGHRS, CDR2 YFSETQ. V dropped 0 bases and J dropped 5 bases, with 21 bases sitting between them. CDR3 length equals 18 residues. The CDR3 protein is CASSLAFGDPRFDQPQHF. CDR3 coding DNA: TGCGCCAGCAGCTTGGCCTTCGGGGATCCGAGGTTCGATCAGCCCCAGCATTTT. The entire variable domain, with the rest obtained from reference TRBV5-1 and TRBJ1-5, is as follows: KAGVTQTPRYLIKTRGQQVTLSCSPISGHRSVSWYQQTPGQGLQFLFEYFSETQRNKGNFPGRFSGRQFSNSRSEMNVSTLELGDSALYLCASSLAFGDPRFDQPQHFGDGTRLSIL.

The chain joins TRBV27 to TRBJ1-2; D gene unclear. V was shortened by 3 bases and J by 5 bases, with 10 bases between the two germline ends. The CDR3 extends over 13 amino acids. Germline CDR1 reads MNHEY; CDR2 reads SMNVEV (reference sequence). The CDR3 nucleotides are TGTGCCAGCAGTTTTCGCGGGTTATATGGCTACACCTTC. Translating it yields CASSFRGLYGYTF.

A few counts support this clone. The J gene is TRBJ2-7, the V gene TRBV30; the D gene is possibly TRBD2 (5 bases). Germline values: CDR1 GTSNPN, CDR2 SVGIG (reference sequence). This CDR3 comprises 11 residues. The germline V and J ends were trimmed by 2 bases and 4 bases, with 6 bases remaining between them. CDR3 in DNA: TGTGCCTGGAGTTCGGGATACGAGCAGTACTTC. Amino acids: CAWSSGYEQYF.

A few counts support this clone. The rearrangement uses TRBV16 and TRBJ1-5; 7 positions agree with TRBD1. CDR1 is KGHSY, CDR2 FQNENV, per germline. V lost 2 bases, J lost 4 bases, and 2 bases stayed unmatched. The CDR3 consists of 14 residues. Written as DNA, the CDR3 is TGTGCCAGCAGCCAAGGGGACAGTAATCAGCCCCAGCATTTT. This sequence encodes CASSQGDSNQPQHF.

The CDR3 sequence: CASSVRLGLSSYEQYF. DNA for the CDR3: TGCGCCAGCAGCGTTCGACTTGGTTTAAGCTCCTACGAGCAGTACTTC. The rearrangement joins TRBV5-1 to TRBJ2-7, with unresolved D. CDR3 length equals 16 residues. Trimming removed 4 bases from V and 0 bases from J, with 17 bases in between. CDR1 and CDR2 (germline): SGHRS, YFSETQ. Drawing the rest from reference TRBV5-1 and TRBJ2-7, the complete variable domain is KAGVTQTPRYLIKTRGQQVTLSCSPISGHRSVSWYQQTPGQGLQFLFEYFSETQRNKGNFPGRFSGRQFSNSRSEMNVSTLELGDSALYLCASSVRLGLSSYEQYFGPGTRLTVT.

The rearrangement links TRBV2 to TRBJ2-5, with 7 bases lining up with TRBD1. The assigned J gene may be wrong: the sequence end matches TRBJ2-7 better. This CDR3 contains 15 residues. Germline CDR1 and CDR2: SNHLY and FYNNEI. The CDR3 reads CASSATGTELSEQYF. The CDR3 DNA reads TGTGCCAGCAGTGCGACCGGGACAGAACTCTCCGAGCAGTACTTC.

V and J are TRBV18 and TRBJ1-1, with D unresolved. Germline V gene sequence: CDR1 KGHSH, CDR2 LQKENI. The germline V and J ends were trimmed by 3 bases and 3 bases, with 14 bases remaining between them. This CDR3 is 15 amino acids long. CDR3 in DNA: TGTGCCAGCTCACCCGTGTGGGCTGATGACACTGAAGCTTTCTTT. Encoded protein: CASSPVWADDTEAFF.

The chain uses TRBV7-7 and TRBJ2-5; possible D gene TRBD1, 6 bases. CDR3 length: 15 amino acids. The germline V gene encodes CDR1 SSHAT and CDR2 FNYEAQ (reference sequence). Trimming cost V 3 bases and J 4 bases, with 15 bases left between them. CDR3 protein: CASSLTGTLGETQYF. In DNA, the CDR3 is TGTGCCAGCAGCTTGACAGGAACACTCGGAGAGACCCAGTACTTC.

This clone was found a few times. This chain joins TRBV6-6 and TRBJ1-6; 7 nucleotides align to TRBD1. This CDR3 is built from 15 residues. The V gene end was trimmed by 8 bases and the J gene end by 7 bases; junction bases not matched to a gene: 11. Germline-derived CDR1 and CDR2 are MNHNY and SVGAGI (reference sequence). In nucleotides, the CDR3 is TGTGCCAGCCGGTACGGGGACAGCTACAATTCACCCCTCCACTTT. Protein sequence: CASRYGDSYNSPLHF.

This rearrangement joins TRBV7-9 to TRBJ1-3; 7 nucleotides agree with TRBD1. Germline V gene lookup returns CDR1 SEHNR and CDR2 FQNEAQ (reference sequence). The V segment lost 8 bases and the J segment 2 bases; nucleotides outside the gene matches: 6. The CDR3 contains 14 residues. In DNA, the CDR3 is TGTGCCAGCGCCAGGGGGAGCACTGGAAACACCATATATTTT. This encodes CASARGSTGNTIYF.

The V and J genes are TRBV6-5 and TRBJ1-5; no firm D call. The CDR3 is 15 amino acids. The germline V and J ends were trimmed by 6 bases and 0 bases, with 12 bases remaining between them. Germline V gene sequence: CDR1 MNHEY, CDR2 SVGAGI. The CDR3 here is CASSVDTYSNQPQHF. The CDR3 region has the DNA TGTGCCAGCAGCGTCGACACTTATAGCAATCAGCCCCAGCATTTT.

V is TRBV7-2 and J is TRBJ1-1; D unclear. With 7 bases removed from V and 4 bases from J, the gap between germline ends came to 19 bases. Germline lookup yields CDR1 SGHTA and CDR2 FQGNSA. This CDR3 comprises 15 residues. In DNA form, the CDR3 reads TGTGCCAGCATCCCGCCTGGCGGGCTCGGCACTGAAGCTTTCTTT. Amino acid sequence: CASIPPGGLGTEAFF.

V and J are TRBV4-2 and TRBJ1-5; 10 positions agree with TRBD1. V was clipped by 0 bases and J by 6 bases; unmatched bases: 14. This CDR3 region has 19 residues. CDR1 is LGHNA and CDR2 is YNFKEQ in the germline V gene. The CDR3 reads CASSQEITPGTGVVQPQHF. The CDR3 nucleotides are TGTGCCAGCAGCCAAGAAATTACACCCGGGACAGGGGTTGTTCAGCCCCAGCATTTT.

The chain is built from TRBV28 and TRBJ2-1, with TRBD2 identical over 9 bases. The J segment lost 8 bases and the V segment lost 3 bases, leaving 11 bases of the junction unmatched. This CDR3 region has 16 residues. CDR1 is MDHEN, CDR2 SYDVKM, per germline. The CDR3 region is CASSFEAGGRGDEQFF. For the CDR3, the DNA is TGTGCCAGCAGTTTTGAAGCGGGGGGCCGGGGAGATGAGCAGTTCTTC.

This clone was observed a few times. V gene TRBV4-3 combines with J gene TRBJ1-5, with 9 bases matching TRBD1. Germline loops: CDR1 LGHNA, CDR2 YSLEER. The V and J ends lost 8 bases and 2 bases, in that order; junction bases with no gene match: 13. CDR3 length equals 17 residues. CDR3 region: CASLPIPGQGGNQPQHF. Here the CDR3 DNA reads TGCGCCAGCTTGCCAATTCCGGGACAGGGAGGCAATCAGCCCCAGCATTTT.

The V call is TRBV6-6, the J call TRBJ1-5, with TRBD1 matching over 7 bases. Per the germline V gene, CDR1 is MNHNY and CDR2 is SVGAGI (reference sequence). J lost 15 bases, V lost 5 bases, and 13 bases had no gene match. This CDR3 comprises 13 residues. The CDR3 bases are TGTGCCAGCAGTCCTCTGGCGGCAGGGGGGATGCATTTT. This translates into CASSPLAAGGMHF.

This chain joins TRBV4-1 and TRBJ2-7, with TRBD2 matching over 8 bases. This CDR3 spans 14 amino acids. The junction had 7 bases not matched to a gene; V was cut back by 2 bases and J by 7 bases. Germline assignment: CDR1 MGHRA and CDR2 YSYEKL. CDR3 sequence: CASSQIRTGGEQYF. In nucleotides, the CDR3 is TGCGCCAGCAGCCAAATCCGGACGGGAGGGGAGCAGTACTTC.